This is a list of T cell receptor beta chains from one sample in a study of blood T cell repertoires in COVID-19. Libraries were prepared by immunoSEQ multiplex PCR; TCRdb keeps only in-frame clonotypes and omits some of them. The data show 250,000 to 350,000 clones, more than 70% seen once. Sequences were obtained from peripheral blood. The receptors were sampled from a woman aged 45-59 years who had recovered from COVID-19. CDR3s leave out the opening cysteine and the closing phenylalanine or tryptophan.

CDR3aa,v_gene,j_gene
AWRGGSSGNTIY,TRBV30,TRBJ1-3
AISGTSGAGNTQY,TRBV10-3,TRBJ2-3
ASSQEGQLNTEAF,TRBV4-1,TRBJ1-1
ASRLSGQYARTGELF,TRBV19,TRBJ2-2
ASRRTSGSRELF,TRBV5-6,TRBJ2-2
ASSQPTGNSPLH,TRBV3-1/TRBV3-2,TRBJ1-6
ASSHGEDTQY,TRBV4-1,TRBJ2-3
ASKEGVGSYEQY,TRBV19,TRBJ2-7
ASSIGASGRNTDTQY,TRBV19,TRBJ2-3
ASSEVQETQY,TRBV7-9,TRBJ2-5
ASSGDRGGGYT,TRBV12-3/TRBV12-4,TRBJ1-2
ASSGTSGTDTQY,TRBV2,TRBJ2-3
ASSTNLNTEAF,TRBV12-3/TRBV12-4,TRBJ1-1
ASSPTTGGNEQF,TRBV18,TRBJ2-1
ASSPRQGQNYGYT,TRBV7-2,TRBJ1-2
ASSLLAQETQY,TRBV7-2,TRBJ2-5
ATSGRGNELF,TRBV19,TRBJ2-2
ASREGGLNGYT,TRBV12-3/TRBV12-4,TRBJ1-2
ASSVTGANTEAF,TRBV19,TRBJ1-1
AISSGEMDETQY,TRBV10-3,TRBJ2-5
ASNDGTGVLGYGYT,TRBV5-6,TRBJ1-2
ASSPQGEYNSPLH,TRBV27,TRBJ1-6